This T cell receptor (beta chain) was sequenced in a study of vaccination effects on CD4 cells after COVID-19. Antigen-specific CD4+ T cell clonotypes were called by their expansion after viral peptide-pool culture in ViraFEST. Scientists isolated CD4+ T cells after a roughly 9-day culture period ended. Vaccine recipients, nucleocapsid antibody negative, had no prior SARS-CoV-2 infection. Researchers reported culturing over 1.5 million PBMC in each well, adding about 11 IU/ml IL-2 and around 10 ug/ml peptides. Replacing half the medium with IL-2 medium was done on days 3 and 7. Turning to this clone: As yet, its antigen is unknown.

TCRdb keeps only in-frame clones here, not all; method: immunoSEQ multiplex PCR. The sample lists fewer than 25,000 clones, 55% to 75% occurring once. Trimming shortened V by 3 bases and J by 0 bases, and 18 bases separated the two germline ends. This CDR3 comprises 19 residues. Germline loops: CDR1 LNHDA, CDR2 SQIVND (reference sequence). The genes are TRBV19 and TRBJ2-6; D may be TRBD2 (5 bases). Sequenced material: CD4+ T cells from PBMCs cultured with HCoV-NL63 spike peptides, taken before COVID-19 vaccination. The sequence was collected from a human donor who received a COVID-19 vaccine. CDR3 amino acids: CASSMVSGRGFSGANVLTF. The CDR3 DNA reads TGTGCCAGTAGTATGGTCTCCGGGCGAGGGTTCTCTGGGGCCAACGTCCTGACTTTC.